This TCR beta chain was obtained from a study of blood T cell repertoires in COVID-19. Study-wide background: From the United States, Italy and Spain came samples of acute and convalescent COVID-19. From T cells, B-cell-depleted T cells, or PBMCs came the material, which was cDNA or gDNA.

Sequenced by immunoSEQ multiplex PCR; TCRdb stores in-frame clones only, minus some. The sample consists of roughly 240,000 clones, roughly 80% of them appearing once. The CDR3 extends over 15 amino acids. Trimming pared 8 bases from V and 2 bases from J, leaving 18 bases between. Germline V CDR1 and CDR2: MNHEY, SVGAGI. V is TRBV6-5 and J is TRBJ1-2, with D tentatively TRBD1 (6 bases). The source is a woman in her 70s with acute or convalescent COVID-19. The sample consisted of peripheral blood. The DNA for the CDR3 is TGTGCCAGCGGATTTCTGGACAGAGCAAACTATGGCTACACCTTC. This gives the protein CASGFLDRANYGYTF.